The source of this T cell receptor (beta chain) is a study of T cells in localized non-small cell lung cancer. The repertoire was sequenced with immunoSEQ multiplex PCR; TCRdb's copy has only in-frame clones and lacks some. The sample yields 40,000 or so clones, 81% seen once. The CDR3 contains 11 residues. The trim removed 7 bases at V and 7 bases at J, leaving 2 bases unmatched. The germline V gene has CDR1 SGHRS and CDR2 YFSETQ. The sequencing here drew on peripheral blood mononuclear cells, taken before any cancer treatment. This sequence was found in a male donor older than 55 with stage II lung adenocarcinoma. The chain is built from TRBV5-1 and TRBJ2-1; 7 positions agree with TRBD2. As DNA, the CDR3 is TGCGCCAGCGGGGAGGGGAATGAGCAGTTCTTC. It translates to CASGEGNEQFF.